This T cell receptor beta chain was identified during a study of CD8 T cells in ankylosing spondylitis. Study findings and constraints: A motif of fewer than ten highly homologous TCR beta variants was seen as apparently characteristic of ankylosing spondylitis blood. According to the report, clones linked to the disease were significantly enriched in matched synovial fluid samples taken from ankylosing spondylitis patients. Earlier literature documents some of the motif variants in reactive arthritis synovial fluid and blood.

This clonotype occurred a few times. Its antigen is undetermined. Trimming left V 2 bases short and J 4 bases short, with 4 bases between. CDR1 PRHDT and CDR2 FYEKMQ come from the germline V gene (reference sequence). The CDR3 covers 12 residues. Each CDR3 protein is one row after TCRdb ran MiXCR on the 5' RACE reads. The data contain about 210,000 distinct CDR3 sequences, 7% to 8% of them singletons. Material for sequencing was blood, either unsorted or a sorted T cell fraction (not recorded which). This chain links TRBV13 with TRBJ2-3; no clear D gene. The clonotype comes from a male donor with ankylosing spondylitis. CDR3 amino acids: CASSLRSDTQYF. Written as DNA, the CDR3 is TGTGCCAGCAGCTTACGATCAGATACGCAGTATTTT.